Included here is one TCR beta chain sequence, with context. These data are taken from a study of shared clonotypes between healthy human individuals. Deletions cut 5 bases from V and 4 bases from J, with 14 bases between. The CDR3 sequence is 14 residues long. Looked up from germline, CDR1 is SGHVS and CDR2 is FNYEAQ. Libraries were prepared by immunoSEQ multiplex PCR; TCRdb keeps only in-frame clonotypes and omits some of them. The sample yields roughly 770,000 clones, approximately 96% seen once. Naive CD8 cells comprised CD45RO-negative, CCR7-positively selected cells, excluding terminally differentiated effector memory CD45RA+ cells.

J is TRBJ1-2 and V is TRBV7-6, with D maybe TRBD1 (6 bases). This TCR came from a man aged 30 to 39 in good health. Sequenced input: naive CD8+ T cells sorted from blood. CDR3 sequence (DNA): TGTGCCAGCAGCCCCAGGGACAACCGCTATGGCTACACCTTC. As protein: CASSPRDNRYGYTF.